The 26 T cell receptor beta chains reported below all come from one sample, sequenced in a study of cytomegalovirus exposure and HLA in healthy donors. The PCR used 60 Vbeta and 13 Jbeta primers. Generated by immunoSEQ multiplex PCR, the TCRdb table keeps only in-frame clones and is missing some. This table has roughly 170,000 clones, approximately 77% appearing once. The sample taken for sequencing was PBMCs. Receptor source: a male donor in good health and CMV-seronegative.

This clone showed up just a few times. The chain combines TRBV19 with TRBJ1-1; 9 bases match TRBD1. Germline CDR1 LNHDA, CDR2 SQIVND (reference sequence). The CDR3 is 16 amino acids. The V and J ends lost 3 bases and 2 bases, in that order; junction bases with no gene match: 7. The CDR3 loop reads CASSMEGQGTNTEAFF. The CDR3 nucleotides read TGTGCCAGTAGTATGGAGGGACAGGGTACAAACACTGAAGCTTTCTTT.

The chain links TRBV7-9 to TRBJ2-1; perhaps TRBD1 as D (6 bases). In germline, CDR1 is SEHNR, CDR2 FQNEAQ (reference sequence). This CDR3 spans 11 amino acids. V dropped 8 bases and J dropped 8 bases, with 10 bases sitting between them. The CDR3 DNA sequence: TGTGCCAGCTTGGGGGCTTATGAGCAGTTCTTC. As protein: CASLGAYEQFF.

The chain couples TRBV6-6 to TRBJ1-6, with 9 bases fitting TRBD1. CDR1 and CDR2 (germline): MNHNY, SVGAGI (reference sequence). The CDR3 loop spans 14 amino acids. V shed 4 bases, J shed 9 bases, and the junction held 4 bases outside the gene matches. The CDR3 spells CASSSRDRASPLHF. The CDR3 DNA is TGTGCCAGCAGTTCCCGGGACAGGGCTTCACCCCTCCACTTT.

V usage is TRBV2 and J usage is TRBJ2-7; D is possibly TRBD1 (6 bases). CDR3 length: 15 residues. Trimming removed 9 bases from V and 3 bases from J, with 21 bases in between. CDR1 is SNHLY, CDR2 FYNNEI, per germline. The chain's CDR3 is CARGPPSGTNYEQYF. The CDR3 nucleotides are TGTGCCAGAGGACCGCCCTCCGGGACAAACTACGAGCAGTACTTC.

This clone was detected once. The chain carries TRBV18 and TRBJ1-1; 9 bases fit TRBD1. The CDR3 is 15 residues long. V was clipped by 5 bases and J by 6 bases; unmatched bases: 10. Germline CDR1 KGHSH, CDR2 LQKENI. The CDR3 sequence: CASSSGTGHISEAFF. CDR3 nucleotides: TGTGCCAGCTCATCCGGGACAGGGCATATTTCTGAAGCTTTCTTT.

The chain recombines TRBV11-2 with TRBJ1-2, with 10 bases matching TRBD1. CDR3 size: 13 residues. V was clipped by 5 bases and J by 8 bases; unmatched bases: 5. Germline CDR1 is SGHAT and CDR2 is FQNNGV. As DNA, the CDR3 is TGTGCCAGCAGCGAAGGGACAGGGGACGGCTACACCTTC. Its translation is CASSEGTGDGYTF. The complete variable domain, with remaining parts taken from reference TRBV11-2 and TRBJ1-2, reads EAGVAQSPRYKIIEKRQSVAFWCNPISGHATLYWYQQILGQGPKLLIQFQNNGVVDDSQLPKDRFSAERLKGVDSTLKIQPAKLEDSAVYLCASSEGTGDGYTFGSGTRLTVV.

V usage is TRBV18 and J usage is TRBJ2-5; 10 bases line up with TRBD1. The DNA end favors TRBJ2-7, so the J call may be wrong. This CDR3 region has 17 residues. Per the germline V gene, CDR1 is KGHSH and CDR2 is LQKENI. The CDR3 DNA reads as TGTGCCAGCTCACCTACCTACACCGGGACAGGGGCCTACGAGCAGTACTTC. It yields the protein CASSPTYTGTGAYEQYF.

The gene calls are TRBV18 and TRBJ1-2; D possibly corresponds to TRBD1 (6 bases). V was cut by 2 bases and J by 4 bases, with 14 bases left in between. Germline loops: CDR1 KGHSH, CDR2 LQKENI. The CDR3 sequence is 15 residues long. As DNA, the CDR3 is TGTGCCAGCTCACCAGACCTGGACAGCCCCTATGGCTACACCTTC. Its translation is CASSPDLDSPYGYTF.

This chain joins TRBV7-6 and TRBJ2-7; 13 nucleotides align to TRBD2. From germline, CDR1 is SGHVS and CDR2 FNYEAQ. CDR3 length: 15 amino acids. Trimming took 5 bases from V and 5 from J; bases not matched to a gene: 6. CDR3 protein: CASSPPGTSGDEQYF. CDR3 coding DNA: TGTGCCAGCAGCCCACCCGGGACTAGCGGGGACGAGCAGTACTTC.

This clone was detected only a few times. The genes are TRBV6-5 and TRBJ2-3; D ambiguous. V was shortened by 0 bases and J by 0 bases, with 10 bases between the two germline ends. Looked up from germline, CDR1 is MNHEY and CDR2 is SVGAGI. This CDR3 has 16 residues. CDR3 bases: TGTGCCAGCAGTTACTCGTTGTTCTCTAGCACAGATACGCAGTATTTT. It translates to CASSYSLFSSTDTQYF.

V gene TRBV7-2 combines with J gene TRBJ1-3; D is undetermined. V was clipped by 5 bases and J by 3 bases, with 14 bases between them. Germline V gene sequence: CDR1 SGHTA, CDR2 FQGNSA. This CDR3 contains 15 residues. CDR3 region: CASSRWRRGGNTIYF. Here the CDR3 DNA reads TGTGCCAGCAGCCGGTGGAGGCGGGGTGGAAACACCATATATTTT.

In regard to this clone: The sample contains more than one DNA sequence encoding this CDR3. The CDR3 sequence: CATSRSPTLWTGGENIQYF. For the CDR3, the DNA is TGTGCCACCAGCAGATCCCCTACGCTGTGGACAGGCGGAGAAAACATTCAGTACTTC. The J gene is TRBJ2-4, the V gene TRBV15; TRBD1 matches at 7 bases. This CDR3 is built from 19 residues. In germline, CDR1 is LNHNV, CDR2 YYDKDF (reference sequence). Germline trimming cut 2 bases from V and 5 bases from J; bases unmatched to any gene: 18. The variable domain in full, with the rest retrieved from reference TRBV15 and TRBJ2-4, is DAMVIQNPRYQVTQFGKPVTLSCSQTLNHNVMYWYQQKSSQAPKLLFHYYDKDFNNEADTPDNFQSRRPNTSFCFLDIRSPGLGDTAMYLCATSRSPTLWTGGENIQYFGAGTRLSVL.

The CDR3 region has the DNA TGTGCCAGCAGCTTAGGCGGGACGAACACCGGGGAGCTGTTTTTT. Amino acids: CASSLGGTNTGELFF. V and J are TRBV7-8 and TRBJ2-2; possible D gene TRBD2, 6 bases. The V gene's germline CDR1 is SGHVS and CDR2 FQNEAQ. V was clipped by 1 base and J by 0 bases, with 6 bases between them. This CDR3 is 15 amino acids long.

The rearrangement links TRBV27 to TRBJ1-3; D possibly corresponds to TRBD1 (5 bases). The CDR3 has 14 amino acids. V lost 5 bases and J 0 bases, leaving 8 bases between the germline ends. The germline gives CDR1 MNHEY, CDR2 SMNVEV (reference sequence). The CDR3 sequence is CASSERGSGNTIYF. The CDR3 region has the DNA TGTGCCAGCAGTGAAAGGGGCTCTGGAAACACCATATATTTT.

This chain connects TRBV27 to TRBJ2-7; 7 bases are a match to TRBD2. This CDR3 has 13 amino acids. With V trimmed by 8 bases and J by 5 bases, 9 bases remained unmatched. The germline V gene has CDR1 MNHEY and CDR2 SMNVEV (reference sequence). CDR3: CASHPGGAHEQYF. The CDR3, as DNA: TGTGCCAGCCATCCGGGGGGAGCCCACGAGCAGTACTTC.

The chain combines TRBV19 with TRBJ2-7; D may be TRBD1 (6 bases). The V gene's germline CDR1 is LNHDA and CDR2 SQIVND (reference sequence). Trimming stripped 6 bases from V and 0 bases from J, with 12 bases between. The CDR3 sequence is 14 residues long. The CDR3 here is CASRQDRSSYEQYF. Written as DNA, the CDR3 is TGTGCCAGTAGGCAAGACAGGTCCTCCTACGAGCAGTACTTC.

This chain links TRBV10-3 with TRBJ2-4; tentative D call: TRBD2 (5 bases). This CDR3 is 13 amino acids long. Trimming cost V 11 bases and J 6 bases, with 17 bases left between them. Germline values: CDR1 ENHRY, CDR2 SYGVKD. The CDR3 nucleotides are TGTGCCTCAAACCGGGAAGAGGGAAACATTCAGTACTTC. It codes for CASNREEGNIQYF.

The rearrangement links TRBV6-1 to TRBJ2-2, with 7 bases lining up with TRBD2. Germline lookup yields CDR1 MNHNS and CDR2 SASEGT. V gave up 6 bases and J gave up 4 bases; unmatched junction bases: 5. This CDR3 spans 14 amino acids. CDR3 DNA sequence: TGTGCCAGCAGGGGTCTAGCGGCCACCGGGGAGCTGTTTTTT. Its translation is CASRGLAATGELFF.

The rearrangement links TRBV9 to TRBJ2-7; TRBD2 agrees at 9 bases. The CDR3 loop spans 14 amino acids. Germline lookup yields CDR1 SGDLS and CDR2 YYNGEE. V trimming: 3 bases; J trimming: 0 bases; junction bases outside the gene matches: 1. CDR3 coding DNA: TGTGCCAGCAGCGGGACTAGCGTCTCCTACGAGCAGTACTTC. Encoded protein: CASSGTSVSYEQYF. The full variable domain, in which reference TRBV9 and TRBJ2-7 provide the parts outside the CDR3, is DSGVTQTPKHLITATGQRVTLRCSPRSGDLSVYWYQQSLDQGLQFLIQYYNGEERAKGNILERFSAQQFPDLHSELNLSSLELGDSALYFCASSGTSVSYEQYFGPGTRLTVT.

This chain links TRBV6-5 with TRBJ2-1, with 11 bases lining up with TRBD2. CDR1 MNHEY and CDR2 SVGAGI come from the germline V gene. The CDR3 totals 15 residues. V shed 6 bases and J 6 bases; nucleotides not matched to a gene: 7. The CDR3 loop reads CASRILAGGLNEQFF. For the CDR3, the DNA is TGTGCCAGCAGAATCCTAGCGGGAGGTCTCAATGAGCAGTTCTTC.

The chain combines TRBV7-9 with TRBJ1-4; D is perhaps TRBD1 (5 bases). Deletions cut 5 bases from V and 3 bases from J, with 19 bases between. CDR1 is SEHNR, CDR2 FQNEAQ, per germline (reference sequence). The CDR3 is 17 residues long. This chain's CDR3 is CASSPTAPGTANEKLFF. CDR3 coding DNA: TGTGCCAGCAGCCCGACAGCCCCGGGGACTGCTAATGAAAAACTGTTTTTT.

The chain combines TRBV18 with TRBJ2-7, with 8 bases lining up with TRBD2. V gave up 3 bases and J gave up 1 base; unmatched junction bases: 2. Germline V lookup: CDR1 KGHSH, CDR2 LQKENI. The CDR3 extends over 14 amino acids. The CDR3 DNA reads TGTGCCAGCTCACCTAGCGGGACTTCCTACGAGCAGTACTTC. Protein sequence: CASSPSGTSYEQYF.

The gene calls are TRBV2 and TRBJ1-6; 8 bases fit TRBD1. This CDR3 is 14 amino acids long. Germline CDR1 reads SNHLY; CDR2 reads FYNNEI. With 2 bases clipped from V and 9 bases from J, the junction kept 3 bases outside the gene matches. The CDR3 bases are TGTGCCAGCAGTGAACCCAGGGGGCTTTCACCCCTCCACTTT. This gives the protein CASSEPRGLSPLHF.

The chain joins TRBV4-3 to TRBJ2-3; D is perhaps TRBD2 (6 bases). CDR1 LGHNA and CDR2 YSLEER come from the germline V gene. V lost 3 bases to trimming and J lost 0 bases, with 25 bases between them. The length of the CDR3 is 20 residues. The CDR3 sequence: CASSHQRSASVPSSTDTQYF. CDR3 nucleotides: TGCGCCAGCAGCCACCAGCGTTCGGCTAGCGTCCCCTCTAGCACAGATACGCAGTATTTT.

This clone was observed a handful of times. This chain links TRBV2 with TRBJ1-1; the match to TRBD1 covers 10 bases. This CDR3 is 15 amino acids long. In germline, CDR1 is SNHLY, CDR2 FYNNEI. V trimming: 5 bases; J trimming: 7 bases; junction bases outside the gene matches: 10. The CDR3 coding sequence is TGTGCCAGCAGTACGCTAATTAGGACAGGGGGTGAAGCTTTCTTT. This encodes CASSTLIRTGGEAFF.

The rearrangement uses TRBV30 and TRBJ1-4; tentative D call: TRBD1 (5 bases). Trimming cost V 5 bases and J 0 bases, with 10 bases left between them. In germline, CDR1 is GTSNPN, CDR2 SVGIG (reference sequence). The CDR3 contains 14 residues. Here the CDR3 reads CAWGAVATNEKLFF. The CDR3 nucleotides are TGTGCCTGGGGGGCGGTTGCAACTAATGAAAAACTGTTTTTT.